These T cell receptor beta chains were read from a single sample in a study of T cells in narcolepsy. The repertoire was sequenced with immunoSEQ multiplex PCR; TCRdb's copy has only in-frame clones and lacks some. The data hold about 24,000 clones, with roughly 85% observed a single time. Sequencing was carried out using memory (CD45RA-) CD4+ T cells from blood. These TCRs come from a human donor in good health. CDR3s include the opening cysteine and the closing phenylalanine or tryptophan. A D gene is named only where the DNA matches it firmly. Size tells how often a clone was seen (once, few, many) or the class of an expanded clone, and some rows leave it out.

-,once,TRBV7-9,TRBJ2-3,TGTGCCAGCAGCTTAGGTGGCATAACAGATACGCAGTATTTT,CASSLGGITDTQYF
TRBD2,once,TRBV11-2,TRBJ2-7,TGTGCCAGCAGCCCTCGGACTAGCGGAAACTACGAGCAGTACTTC,CASSPRTSGNYEQYF
-,-,TRBV7-2,TRBJ2-7,TGTGCCAGCAGCTTATCGGGAGCTACCTACGAGCAGTACTTC,CASSLSGATYEQYF
-,-,TRBV6-5,TRBJ1-2,TGTGCCAGCAGTCAAACCGCGAGTTATGGCTACACCTTC,CASSQTASYGYTF
-,-,TRBV15,TRBJ2-5,TGTGCCACCAGCAGAGATCTTGGCGGAGAAGAGACCCAGTACTTC,CATSRDLGGEETQYF
TRBD2,few,TRBV27,TRBJ2-6,TGTGCCAGCAAACTAGCGGGACTCTCTGGGGCCAACGTCCTGACTTTC,CASKLAGLSGANVLTF
-,-,TRBV7-8,TRBJ2-3,TGTGCCAGCAGCTTAAGCGAGAGACGCACAGATACGCAGTATTTT,CASSLSERRTDTQYF
TRBD1,-,TRBV18,TRBJ1-5,TGTGCCAGCTCCCTATACATGGCCGGGACAGGGGGCAATCAGCCCCAGCATTTT,CASSLYMAGTGGNQPQHF
-,-,TRBV7-2,TRBJ2-3,TGTGCCAGCAGCTTAGGTGGGGTGGCCGATACGCAGTATTTT,CASSLGGVADTQYF
TRBD1,few,TRBV7-9,TRBJ1-5,TGTGCCAGCACCCTAGGGGGCCATCAGCCCCAGCATTTT,CASTLGGHQPQHF
-,once,TRBV14,TRBJ2-4,TGTGCCAGCAGCCACTTGCAGGGAAAAAACATTCAGTACTTC,CASSHLQGKNIQYF
-,-,TRBV6-5,TRBJ2-5,TGTGCCAGCAGAACGGTGCCGGGACGGGCAGAGACCCAGTACTTC,CASRTVPGRAETQYF
-,-,TRBV19,TRBJ2-6,TGTGCCAGTAAGGACTCTGGGGCCAACGTCCTGACTTTC,CASKDSGANVLTF
-,-,TRBV6-6,TRBJ2-1,TGTGCCACCCAGGCCTACAATGAGCAGTTCTTC,CATQAYNEQFF
TRBD2,once,TRBV5-1,TRBJ2-1,TGCGCCAGCAGCTTGGCAATTGGAACTAGCGGAGTACATGAGCAGTTCTTC,CASSLAIGTSGVHEQFF
-,-,TRBV20-1,TRBJ1-2,TGCAGTGCCTATAACTATGGCTACACCTTC,CSAYNYGYTF
-,-,TRBV29-1,TRBJ2-7,TGCAGCGTTGGAGAAGGGACCTCCTACGAGCAGTACTTC,CSVGEGTSYEQYF
TRBD2,-,TRBV19,TRBJ2-5,TGTGCCAGTAGGGACCCGGGAGGTCCGACCCAAGAGACCCAGTACTTC,CASRDPGGPTQETQYF
-,-,TRBV9,TRBJ2-3,TGTGCCAGCAGCGTAGCACAGAGAGGTACAGATACGCAGTATTTT,CASSVAQRGTDTQYF
-,once,TRBV29-1,TRBJ1-1,TGCAGCGCTGCGCGGGGGCCGGATGAAGCTTTCTTT,CSAARGPDEAFF